These T cell receptor beta chains were read from a single sample in a study of T cell repertoires in cytomegalovirus infection. TCRdb re-derived calls from the reads in MiXCR, one entry per CDR3 protein. The table includes 290,000 or so distinct CDR3 sequences, roughly 23% detected once. Source material: PBMCs. The receptors were sampled from a human donor in good health (CMV status not recorded). Some clones in this sample may be carry-over from other donors' samples. Each CDR3 is given with its conserved first and last residue.

J	V	CDR3
TRBJ1-5	TRBV20-1	CSAWHPEGNQPQHF
TRBJ2-1	TRBV7-3	CASSSREGEQFF
TRBJ1-4	TRBV7-9	CASTLMKPPRATNEKLFF
TRBJ1-5	TRBV19	CASKPRPGTGYQPQHF
TRBJ2-7	TRBV7-6	CASSPGGSSSYEQYF
TRBJ1-4	TRBV7-2	CASSSRTGREKLFF
TRBJ1-6	TRBV18	CASSPLDQGESPLHF
TRBJ2-7	TRBV10-3	CAIRTGLYEQYF
TRBJ2-7	TRBV14	CASSQGGVNWDSRLAEQYF
TRBJ2-3	TRBV7-7	CASSVGLAVTDTQYF
TRBJ2-5	TRBV2	CASRRAGRETQYF
TRBJ2-7	TRBV20-1	CSARVQGRLMDEQYF
TRBJ1-2	TRBV20-1	CSASAGFYGYTF
TRBJ2-7	TRBV28	CASSLGTDLYEQYF
TRBJ2-1	TRBV20-1	CSAVTGEVNEQFF
TRBJ1-2	TRBV2	CASSDLNYGYTF
TRBJ2-1	TRBV6-2/TRBV6-3	CASTVAGGPSNEQFF
TRBJ2-1	TRBV6-2/TRBV6-3	CASSSGQGADEQFF
TRBJ1-3	TRBV12-3/TRBV12-4	CASSSFVGNTIYF
TRBJ1-4	TRBV20-1	CSARQTTPEKLFF
TRBJ2-1	TRBV19	CASRETSGTHYNEQFF
TRBJ2-5	TRBV10-1	CAVRVLGQTSEETQYF
TRBJ2-1	TRBV7-2	CASSLNELLEQFF
TRBJ1-5	TRBV20-1	CSARDHGAGSNQPQHF
TRBJ2-3	TRBV7-2	CASSKDSGMGSDTQYF
TRBJ2-1	TRBV11-2	CASSRGLAASEEQFF
TRBJ1-4	TRBV7-9	CASTSGRVGEKLFF
TRBJ2-5	TRBV18	CATSRINGGETQYF
TRBJ2-7	TRBV29-1	CSVRRTEAYEQYF
TRBJ2-1	TRBV5-4	CASSAPGGPHNEQFF
TRBJ1-1	TRBV3-1	CASSQGTGGLTGTEAFF
TRBJ2-2	TRBV24-1	CATNSFTGELFF
TRBJ1-1	TRBV2	CASKGTETEAFF
TRBJ2-1	TRBV7-8	CASSFGLVGSSYNEQFF
TRBJ1-2	TRBV29-1	CSAPQGNYGYTF
TRBJ1-5	TRBV27	CASSFTGAENQPQHF
TRBJ2-1	TRBV4-3	CASSQARAGDDYNEQFF
TRBJ2-3	TRBV3-1	CASSQARAQYF
TRBJ2-1	TRBV11-3	CASSLIENGEQFF
TRBJ2-2	TRBV28	CASSSAGQGIGELFF
TRBJ2-5	TRBV10-3	CAISESGQKRETQYF
TRBJ1-5	TRBV6-2/TRBV6-3	CASSYYGQPQHF
TRBJ2-2	TRBV10-2	CASSSRGRGLPGELFF
TRBJ1-2	TRBV7-8	CASSRRGSNYGYTF
TRBJ1-2	TRBV6-2/TRBV6-3	CASTYRQDSNYGYTF
TRBJ2-3	TRBV7-2	CASTPIRDITDTQYF
TRBJ2-7	TRBV7-8	CASSPSRGSHEQYF
TRBJ1-6	TRBV20-1	CSASTGAESPLHF
TRBJ1-1	TRBV4-2	CASSLVSGRTEAFF
TRBJ2-1	TRBV7-2	CASSPEGGVNEQFF
TRBJ1-5	TRBV6-6	CASSYSRQRRNQPQHF
TRBJ2-3	TRBV7-6	CASSSGHRTDTQYF
TRBJ1-2	TRBV4-2	CASSQDPQGSNGYTF
TRBJ1-2	TRBV5-1	CASRRGQGAQGYTF
TRBJ1-2	TRBV20-1	CSEGSLNYGYTF
TRBJ2-7	TRBV5-5	CASSGTAGYSYEQYF
TRBJ2-3	TRBV2	CASSGGRREGSTDTQYF
TRBJ2-1	TRBV2	CASSVDRGLDEQFF
TRBJ2-3	TRBV7-2	CASSRRLAFTDTQYF